Included here is one T cell receptor beta chain sequence, with context. CDR1 is SGHRS and CDR2 is YFSETQ in the germline V gene. The CDR3 has 14 residues. This sample was included in a study of T cell changes during pregnancy in multiple sclerosis. Only in-frame clones appear in the TCRdb table, and some are missing; sequencing was by immunoSEQ multiplex PCR. This sample has about 67,000 clones, with more than 85% found just once. The specimen comprised peripheral blood, sampled in the first trimester of pregnancy. J is TRBJ2-5 and V is TRBV5-1, with 7 bases matching TRBD2. The J call may be in error: the DNA end matches TRBJ2-7 better. The receptor was isolated from a female donor with multiple sclerosis, enrolled in a pregnancy study. Written as DNA, the CDR3 is TGCGCCAGCAGCCCGACGGGAGGAACGTACGAGCAGTACTTC. This sequence encodes CASSPTGGTYEQYF.